The 2 T cell receptor beta chains reported below all come from one sample, sequenced in a study of lymphopenia after photon versus proton radiotherapy. Method: immunoSEQ multiplex PCR; TCRdb's copy keeps in-frame clones and lacks some. The sample records 55,000 to 70,000 clones, 85% to 95% being singletons. The sample in question was peripheral blood, obtained from a patient treated with photon-based radiotherapy. The receptor source for this set is a woman between 40 and 50 years old with cholangiocarcinoma.

V and J are TRBV30 and TRBJ2-1; possibly TRBD1 for D (6 bases). The V end lost 2 bases, the J end lost 3 bases, and 17 bases lay between the germline ends. This CDR3 is built from 16 residues. Germline loops: CDR1 GTSNPN, CDR2 SVGIG (reference sequence). The CDR3 DNA reads TGTGCCTGGAGTCGAATAAAGGCAGGGGACTACAATGAGCAGTTCTTC. Amino acid sequence: CAWSRIKAGDYNEQFF.

The J gene is TRBJ2-5, the V gene TRBV2; 9 bases are a match to TRBD2. The V gene's germline CDR1 is SNHLY and CDR2 FYNNEI. The V segment lost 1 base and the J segment 5 bases; nucleotides outside the gene matches: 5. The CDR3 covers 15 residues. Written as DNA, the CDR3 is TGTGCCAGCAGTGAAGGGCTAGCGGGGACGGAGACCCAGTACTTC. As protein: CASSEGLAGTETQYF.